This T cell receptor (beta chain) was observed in a study of blood T cell repertoires in COVID-19. For the study at large: Some COVID-19 samples were acute and others convalescent; all came from the United States, Italy and Spain.

J gave up 4 bases and V 3 bases, and 4 bases lay outside the gene matches. Germline V gives CDR1 SGHDT, CDR2 YYEEEE. The CDR3 has 15 amino acids. Original handling: Estimation of nucleated cell counts relied on the amplification of reference gene primers. The table came from immunoSEQ multiplex PCR; TCRdb's copy has only in-frame clones and leaves some out. Clone size and V and J calls were adopted from that table, with D and trimming inferred from the DNA. The sample has approximately 70,000 clones, 90% to 95% seen once; the top ten hold 6.5% to 8%. This sequence joins TRBV5-6 and TRBJ1-6; TRBD1 agrees at 7 bases. The sample was peripheral blood. The receptor's source is a man aged 40-49 years with COVID-19, enrolled during active disease. The DNA of the CDR3 is TGTGCCAGCAGCTCACCGGGACAGTATAATTCACCCCTCCACTTT. Its protein product is CASSSPGQYNSPLHF.